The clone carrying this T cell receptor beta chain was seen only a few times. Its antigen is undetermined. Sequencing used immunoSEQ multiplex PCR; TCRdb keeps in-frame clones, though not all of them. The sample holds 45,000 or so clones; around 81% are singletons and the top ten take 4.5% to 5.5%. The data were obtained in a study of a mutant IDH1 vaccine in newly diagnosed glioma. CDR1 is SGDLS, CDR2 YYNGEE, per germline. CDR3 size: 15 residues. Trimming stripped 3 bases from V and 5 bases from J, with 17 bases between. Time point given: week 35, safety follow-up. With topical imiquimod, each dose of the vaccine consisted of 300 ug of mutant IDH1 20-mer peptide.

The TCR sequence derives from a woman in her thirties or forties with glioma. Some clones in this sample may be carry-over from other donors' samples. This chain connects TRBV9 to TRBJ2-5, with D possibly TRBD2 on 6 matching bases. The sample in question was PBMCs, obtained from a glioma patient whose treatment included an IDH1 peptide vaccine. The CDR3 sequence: CASSGRDDYRETQYF. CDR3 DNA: TGTGCCAGCAGCGGGAGGGATGATTATAGGGAGACCCAGTACTTC. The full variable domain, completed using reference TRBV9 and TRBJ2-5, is DSGVTQTPKHLITATGQRVTLRCSPRSGDLSVYWYQQSLDQGLQFLIQYYNGEERAKGNILERFSAQQFPDLHSELNLSSLELGDSALYFCASSGRDDYRETQYFGPGTRLLVL.